This TCR beta chain was recovered during a study of T cell repertoires in aging, cancer and after chemotherapy. For the study at large: Pre- and post-chemotherapy samples were paired from glioblastoma patients treated with temozolomide-based therapy. Study findings and constraints: No conclusions about immunological memory after chemotherapy can be drawn from the repertoire data. Age-matched healthy donors had significantly more diverse, less clonal blood TCR repertoires than untreated cancer patients. Rebound thymic output was suggested by rising median generation probability during chemotherapy in each cancer cohort.

In its sample, this clonotype was seen a few times. No antigen is known for it. The CDR3 runs to 15 residues. The germline V gene encodes CDR1 MNHEY and CDR2 SVGAGI. The V end was cut by 0 bases, the J end by 6 bases, with 11 bases between. Rearranged V-D-J TRB sequences were amplified with a mixed TRB-A/B primer pool. TCRdb analysed the multiplex PCR reads with MiXCR anew, one entry per CDR3 protein. The table lists under 4,000 distinct CDR3 sequences, 45% of them singletons, with around 3.1% in the top ten. The template was genomic DNA from peripheral blood, not RNA. The rearrangement joins TRBV6-5 to TRBJ1-4, with a tentative D call TRBD1 (6 bases). The source of this sequence is a human donor with a solid tumor. The sequenced material came from blood. This CDR3 reads CASSYSGARDEKLFF. DNA of the CDR3: TGTGCCAGCAGTTACTCGGGGGCGCGGGATGAAAAACTGTTTTTT.